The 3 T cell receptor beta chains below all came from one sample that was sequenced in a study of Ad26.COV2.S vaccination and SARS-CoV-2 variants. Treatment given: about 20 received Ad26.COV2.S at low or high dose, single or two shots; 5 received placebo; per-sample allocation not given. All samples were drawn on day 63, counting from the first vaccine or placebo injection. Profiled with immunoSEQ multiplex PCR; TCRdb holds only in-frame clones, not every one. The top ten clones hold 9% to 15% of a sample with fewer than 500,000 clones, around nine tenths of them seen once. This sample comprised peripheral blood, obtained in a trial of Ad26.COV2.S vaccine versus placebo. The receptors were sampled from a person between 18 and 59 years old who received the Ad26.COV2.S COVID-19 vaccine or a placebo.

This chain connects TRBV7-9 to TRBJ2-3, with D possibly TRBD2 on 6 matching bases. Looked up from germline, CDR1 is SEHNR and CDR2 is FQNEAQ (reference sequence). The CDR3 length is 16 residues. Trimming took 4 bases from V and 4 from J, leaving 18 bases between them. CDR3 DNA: TGTGCCAGCAGCTCCGGGACTCCGAGAGGCGCAGATACGCAGTATTTT. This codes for CASSSGTPRGADTQYF.

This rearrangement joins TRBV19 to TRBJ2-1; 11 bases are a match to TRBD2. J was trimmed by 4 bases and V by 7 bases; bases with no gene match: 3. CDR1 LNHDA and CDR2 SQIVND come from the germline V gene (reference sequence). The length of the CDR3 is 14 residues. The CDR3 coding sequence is TGTGCCAGTAAGACTAGCGGGATTTACAATGAGCAGTTCTTC. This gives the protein CASKTSGIYNEQFF.

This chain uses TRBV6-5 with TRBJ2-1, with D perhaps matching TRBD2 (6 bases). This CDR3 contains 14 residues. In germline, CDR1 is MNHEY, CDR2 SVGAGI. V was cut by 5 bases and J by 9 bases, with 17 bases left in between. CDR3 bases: TGTGCCAGCAGTCTGAGTCGGAGGGCTAGTGAGCAGTTCTTC. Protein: CASSLSRRASEQFF.